This T cell receptor (beta chain) emerged from a study of CD8+CD57+ T cells in acquired aplastic anemia. At the level of the study: Sorted CD4+ and CD8+ cells yielded DNA averaging around 3.5 ug.

Genomic DNA templated the TCR beta VDJ and CDR3 profiling. Via MiXCR, TCRdb re-called the reads, giving one row per CDR3 protein. The repertoire holds roughly 180,000 distinct CDR3 sequences, under 55% seen once, with approximately 2.9% in the top ten. Per germline, CDR1 SGHTA and CDR2 FQGNSA. J lost 7 bases, V lost 5 bases, and 11 bases had no gene match. The length of the CDR3 is 15 residues. In this sample, this clonotype turned up many times. The clonotype was recovered from a human donor in good health. The rearrangement joins TRBV7-2 to TRBJ2-1; TRBD1 matches 7 bases. The sample was sorted CD4+, CD8+, or CD8+CD57+ T cells (not recorded which) from PBMCs. The CDR3 DNA reads TGTGCCAGCAGCGCCGCCGGGACAGTGAGGAATGAGCAGTTCTTC. Translation gives CASSAAGTVRNEQFF.